This passage covers 5 T cell receptor beta chains from one sample sequenced in a study of cytomegalovirus exposure and HLA in healthy donors. Generated by immunoSEQ multiplex PCR, the TCRdb table keeps only in-frame clones and is missing some. The sample holds under 80,000 clones, roughly 95% seen once. Material: PBMCs. These receptors originate from a woman younger than 35 in good health and CMV-seropositive.

This chain uses TRBV27 with TRBJ1-5; D ambiguous. CDR3 length equals 14 residues. CDR1 and CDR2 (germline): MNHEY, SMNVEV (reference sequence). The V end lost 1 base, the J end lost 1 base, and 5 bases lay between the germline ends. The DNA for the CDR3 is TGTGCCAGCAGTTTATACAGCAGCAATCAGCCCCAGCATTTT. This translates into CASSLYSSNQPQHF.

The gene calls are TRBV7-2 and TRBJ2-2, with TRBD2 matching over 7 bases. From germline, CDR1 is SGHTA and CDR2 FQGNSA. This CDR3 has 15 residues. J gave up 2 bases and V 2 bases, and 2 bases lay outside the gene matches. The CDR3 here is CASSLSGVNTGELFF. In DNA form, the CDR3 reads TGTGCCAGCAGCTTAAGCGGGGTTAACACCGGGGAGCTGTTTTTT.

V gene TRBV7-9 combines with J gene TRBJ2-7; 7 nucleotides line up with TRBD2. Trimming cost V 5 bases and J 2 bases; bases outside gene matches: 12. This CDR3 region has 16 residues. Per the germline V gene, CDR1 is SEHNR and CDR2 is FQNEAQ (reference sequence). The CDR3 protein is CASSDGGSRIPYEQYF. The CDR3 DNA sequence: TGTGCCAGCAGCGACGGGGGGTCCCGGATTCCCTACGAGCAGTACTTC.

V usage is TRBV9 and J usage is TRBJ1-5, with D possibly TRBD1 on 6 matching bases. CDR1 SGDLS and CDR2 YYNGEE come from the germline V gene. The CDR3 extends over 14 amino acids. Trimming removed 0 bases from V and 5 bases from J, with 9 bases in between. CDR3: CASSVGAGDQPQHF. CDR3 in DNA: TGTGCCAGCAGCGTAGGGGCAGGGGATCAGCCCCAGCATTTT.

The chain couples TRBV4-3 to TRBJ2-5; TRBD2 agrees at 13 bases. The germline gives CDR1 LGHNA, CDR2 YSLEER. The CDR3 covers 17 residues. The junction had 7 bases not matched to a gene; V was cut back by 1 base and J by 5 bases. Written as DNA, the CDR3 is TGCGCCAGCAGCCAAGCAACTAGCGGGGGGGCGAGGGAGACCCAGTACTTC. Translation gives CASSQATSGGARETQYF.